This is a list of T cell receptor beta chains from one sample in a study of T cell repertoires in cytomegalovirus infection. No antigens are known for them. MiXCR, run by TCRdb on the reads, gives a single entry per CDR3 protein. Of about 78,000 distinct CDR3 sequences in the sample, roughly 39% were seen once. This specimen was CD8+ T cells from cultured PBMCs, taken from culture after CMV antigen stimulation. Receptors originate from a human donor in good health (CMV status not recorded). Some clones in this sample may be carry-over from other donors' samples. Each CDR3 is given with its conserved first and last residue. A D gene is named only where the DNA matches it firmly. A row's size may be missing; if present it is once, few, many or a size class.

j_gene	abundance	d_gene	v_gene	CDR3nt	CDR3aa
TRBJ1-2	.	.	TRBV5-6	TGTGCCAGCAGCTTGGGTACGGCGAATTCCTATGGCTACACCTTC	CASSLGTANSYGYTF
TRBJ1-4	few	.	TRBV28	TGTGCCAGCAGTCTGGGCGTTGGTATAAATGAAAAACTGTTTTTT	CASSLGVGINEKLFF
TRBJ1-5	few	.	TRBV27	TGTGCCAGCAGCCCTAGTGGGGTACGGCCCCAGCATTTT	CASSPSGVRPQHF
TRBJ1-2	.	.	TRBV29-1	TGCAGCGTTGAAGATCTGATTGAGAGGGTCGGAAACTATGGCTACACCTTC	CSVEDLIERVGNYGYTF
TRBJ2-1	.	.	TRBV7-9	TGTGCCAGCAGCTTCGAGACAGCTGAGCAGTTCTTC	CASSFETAEQFF
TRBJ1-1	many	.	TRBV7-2	TGTGCCAGCAGCGGCCGGGACCAACTTCCAGCTTTCTTT	CASSGRDQLPAFF
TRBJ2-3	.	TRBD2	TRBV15	TGTGCCACCAGCAGAACACTAACTAGCGGGGGGCCAGATACGCAGTATTTT	CATSRTLTSGGPDTQYF
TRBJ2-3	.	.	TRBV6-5	TGTGCCAGCAGCTCCTTCGACGCGGGGACAGATACGCAGTATTTT	CASSSFDAGTDTQYF
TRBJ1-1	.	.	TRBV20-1	TGCAGTGCTAGAGCTACGGGGCTGAACACTGAAGCTTTCTTT	CSARATGLNTEAFF
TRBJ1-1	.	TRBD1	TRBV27	TGTGCCAGCAGTGACAGGGGGAACACTGAAGCTTTCTTT	CASSDRGNTEAFF
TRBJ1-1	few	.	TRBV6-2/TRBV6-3	TGTGCCAGCAGTTACAGCAGGGTAGGGACTGAAGCTTTCTTT	CASSYSRVGTEAFF
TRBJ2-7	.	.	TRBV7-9	TGTGCCAGCAGCTTAGGATCGGGATACGAGCAGTACTTC	CASSLGSGYEQYF
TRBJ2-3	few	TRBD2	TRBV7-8	TGTGCCAGCAGCGTAGCGGGGTTCTCTAGCACAGATACGCAGTATTTT	CASSVAGFSSTDTQYF
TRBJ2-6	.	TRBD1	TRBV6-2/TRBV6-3	TGTGCCAGCAGTCCGACAGGGTCCTCTGGGGCCAACGTCCTGACTTTC	CASSPTGSSGANVLTF
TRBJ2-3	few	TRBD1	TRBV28	TGTGCCAGCAGCCTACGACAGGGGTTTCCGACAGATACGCAGTATTTT	CASSLRQGFPTDTQYF
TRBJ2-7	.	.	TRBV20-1	TGCAGTGCTAGAGTTCCCCCTTACGAGCAGTACTTC	CSARVPPYEQYF
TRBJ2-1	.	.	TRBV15	TGTGCCACCAGCAGAGATCGGGGCAATGAGCAGTTCTTC	CATSRDRGNEQFF
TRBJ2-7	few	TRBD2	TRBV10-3	TGTGCCATCAGTGACCCTCGACTAGCTGCCGAGCAGTACTTC	CAISDPRLAAEQYF
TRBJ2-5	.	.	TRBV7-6	TGTGCCAGCAGCTTGGGTTCCAGCATGGCGGAGACCCAGTACTTC	CASSLGSSMAETQYF
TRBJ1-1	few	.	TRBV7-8	TGTGCCAGCAGCCCGGGGGGAGAGCGGGCTTTCTTT	CASSPGGERAFF
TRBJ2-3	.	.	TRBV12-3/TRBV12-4	TGTGCCAGCAGTTTCGCCGGGAGTCGGGATTTTAATAACACAGATACGCAGTATTTT	CASSFAGSRDFNNTDTQYF
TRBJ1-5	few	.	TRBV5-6	TGTGCCAGCAGCTTGAGGCGCCAGGGCGGTTATAGCAATCAGCCCCAGCATTTT	CASSLRRQGGYSNQPQHF
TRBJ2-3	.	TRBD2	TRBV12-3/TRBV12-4	TGTGCCAGCAGTCTCGGGACTAGCGGGCAGAGCACAGATACGCAGTATTTT	CASSLGTSGQSTDTQYF
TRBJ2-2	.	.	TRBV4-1	TGCGCCAGCAGCCAAGAAGGGAGCAACACCGGGGAGCTGTTTTTT	CASSQEGSNTGELFF
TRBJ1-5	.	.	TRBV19	TGTGCCAGTAGTATGGAGACCCTTTATAGCAATCAGCCCCAGCATTTT	CASSMETLYSNQPQHF
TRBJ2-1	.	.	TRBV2	TGTGCCAGCACAGAATACAATGAGCAGTTCTTC	CASTEYNEQFF
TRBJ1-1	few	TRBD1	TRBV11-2	TGTGCCAGCAGCTTTTGGAGGACAGGGGCGAACACTGAAGCTTTCTTT	CASSFWRTGANTEAFF
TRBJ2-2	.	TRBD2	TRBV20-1	TGCAGTGCCTCGGGACTAGCGGGGAAAGACACCGGGGAGCTGTTTTTT	CSASGLAGKDTGELFF
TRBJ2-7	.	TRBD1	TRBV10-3	TGTGCCATCAGTGGGGGGGACAGGGTGGTGGAACTCTACGAGCAGTACTTC	CAISGGDRVVELYEQYF
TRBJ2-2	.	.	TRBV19	TGTGCCAGCCAACCCCTCACGAACACCGGGGAGCTGTTTTTT	CASQPLTNTGELFF
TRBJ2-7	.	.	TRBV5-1	TGCGCCAGCAGCTATTCCTTGGCAGGTTCCTACGAGCAGTACTTC	CASSYSLAGSYEQYF
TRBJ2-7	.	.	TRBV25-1	TGTGCCAGCAGTGAATTAGGGGACATCCGCGAGCAGTACTTC	CASSELGDIREQYF
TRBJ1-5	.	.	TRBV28	TGTGCCAGCAGTTTTCCAGGGAGCAATCAGCCCCAGCATTTT	CASSFPGSNQPQHF
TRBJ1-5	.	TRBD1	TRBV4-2	TGTGCCAGCAGCCGCCCCGTCCGGGACAGGCGTAGCAATCAGCCCCAGCATTTT	CASSRPVRDRRSNQPQHF
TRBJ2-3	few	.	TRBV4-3	TGCGCCAGCAGCCAAGATGGCCCCGGGGGGCCAGGGGGTACGCAGTATTTT	CASSQDGPGGPGGTQYF
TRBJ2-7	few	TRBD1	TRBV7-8	TGTGCCAGCAGCTTCTCACAGGGGGACTACGAGCAGTACTTC	CASSFSQGDYEQYF
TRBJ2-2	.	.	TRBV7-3	TGTGCCAGCAGCTCAGCAGATAGGGGCACCGGGGAGCTGTTTTTT	CASSSADRGTGELFF
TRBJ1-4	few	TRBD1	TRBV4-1	TGCGCCAGCAGCTCATTTAGGACAGGGAGTTATAATGAAAAACTGTTTTTT	CASSSFRTGSYNEKLFF
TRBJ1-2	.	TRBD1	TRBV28	TGTGCCAGCAGAATAAACAGGGGGCTGGGCTATGGCTACACCTTC	CASRINRGLGYGYTF
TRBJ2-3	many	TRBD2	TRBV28	TGTGCCAGCAGTTTCGAGGGACTAGCGGGGGGAACAGATACGCAGTATTTT	CASSFEGLAGGTDTQYF
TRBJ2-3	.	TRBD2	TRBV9	TGTGCCAGCAGCCCAGGGACTAGCGGGGGGGAATTCGATACGCAGTATTTT	CASSPGTSGGEFDTQYF
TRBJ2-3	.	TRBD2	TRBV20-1	TGCAGTGCTCTTACTAGCGGGGGGCTCAACCTTTTCACAGATACGCAGTATTTT	CSALTSGGLNLFTDTQYF
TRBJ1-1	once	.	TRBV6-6	TGTGCCAGCAGTTATAGGTCTAAGGGGATGGGGGACCCTGAAGCTTTCTTT	CASSYRSKGMGDPEAFF
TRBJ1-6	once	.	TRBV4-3	TGCGCCAGCAGCCAAGGAGAGCCCGGCTCCTATAATTCACCCCTCCACTTT	CASSQGEPGSYNSPLHF